Each of the 22 T cell receptor beta chains below was sequenced from the same sample in a study of cytomegalovirus exposure and HLA in healthy donors. Only in-frame clones appear in the TCRdb table, and some are missing; sequencing was by immunoSEQ multiplex PCR. The table shows 200,000 to 300,000 clones, with less than 90% occurring only once. Sequencing was carried out using PBMCs. The origin of the receptors is a young man in good health and CMV-seropositive.

This chain connects TRBV5-1 to TRBJ2-5; possibly TRBD2 for D (5 bases). Trimming removed 3 bases at V and 5 bases at J, with 14 bases between. Germline CDR1 is SGHRS and CDR2 is YFSETQ. The CDR3 consists of 14 residues. The chain's CDR3 is CASSSPGTRETQYF. As DNA, the CDR3 is TGCGCCAGCAGCTCCCCGGGAACCAGGGAGACCCAGTACTTC.

The CDR3 spells CASSLDPGSNQPQHF. CDR3 nucleotides: TGTGCCAGCAGCTTAGATCCAGGTAGCAATCAGCCCCAGCATTTT. V gene TRBV11-2 combines with J gene TRBJ1-5; D ambiguous. The CDR3 has 15 residues. V was shortened by 0 bases and J by 0 bases, with 6 bases between the two germline ends. CDR1 is SGHAT and CDR2 is FQNNGV in the germline V gene.

With regard to this clone: Other nucleotide sequences in the sample specify the same CDR3. The rearrangement links TRBV27 to TRBJ2-3; no clear D gene. Trimming cost V 5 bases and J 0 bases, with 6 bases left between them. Germline-derived CDR1 and CDR2 are MNHEY and SMNVEV (reference sequence). The CDR3 has 13 amino acids. The CDR3, as DNA: TGTGCCAGCAGTCCCTATAGCACAGATACGCAGTATTTT. This sequence encodes CASSPYSTDTQYF.

V is TRBV4-1 and J is TRBJ2-3; D is unresolved. Trimming took 4 bases from V and 6 from J, leaving 11 bases between them. This CDR3 comprises 13 residues. Germline CDR1 reads MGHRA; CDR2 reads YSYEKL. CDR3 region: CASSPFPPDTQYF. In nucleotides, the CDR3 is TGCGCCAGCAGCCCTTTTCCGCCGGATACGCAGTATTTT.

On this clone: Other DNA sequences within the sample encode an identical CDR3. The chain joins TRBV5-1 to TRBJ2-7; 8 positions match TRBD2. The germline V gene encodes CDR1 SGHRS and CDR2 YFSETQ. The ends lost 4 bases at V and 1 base at J; junction bases unmatched: 4. The CDR3 loop spans 14 amino acids. The CDR3 region is CASSLVAGSYEQYF. CDR3 DNA: TGCGCCAGCAGCCTGGTAGCGGGATCCTACGAGCAGTACTTC.

The genes are TRBV6-1 and TRBJ1-1; TRBD1 matches at 7 bases. The CDR3 is made up of 12 amino acids. V was pared by 8 bases and J by 0 bases, with 0 bases of the junction left unmatched. The V gene's germline CDR1 is MNHNS and CDR2 SASEGT. The CDR3 coding sequence is TGTGCCAGCGGGACAGTGAACACTGAAGCTTTCTTT. As protein: CASGTVNTEAFF.

This chain uses TRBV9 with TRBJ1-4, with a weak D call TRBD1 (6 bases). The CDR3 runs to 15 residues. V was cut by 4 bases and J by 7 bases, with 17 bases left in between. Germline CDR1 reads SGDLS; CDR2 reads YYNGEE. CDR3 in amino acids: CASSPRQEFGEKLFF. In DNA, the CDR3 is TGTGCCAGCAGCCCCCGACAGGAGTTCGGTGAAAAACTGTTTTTT.

This chain links TRBV29-1 with TRBJ1-1; D gene unclear. V shed 0 bases and J shed 0 bases, with 8 bases lying between them. The germline gives CDR1 SQVTM, CDR2 ANQGSEA. The CDR3 has 14 amino acids. CDR3 in DNA: TGCAGCGTTGAAGAAGGCAGACTGAACACTGAAGCTTTCTTT. The encoded protein is CSVEEGRLNTEAFF.

V is TRBV9 and J is TRBJ2-3; the D gene is possibly TRBD1 (6 bases). Germline loops: CDR1 SGDLS, CDR2 YYNGEE. The length of the CDR3 is 14 residues. Trimming stripped 2 bases from V and 5 bases from J, with 12 bases between. CDR3 amino acids: CASSVAGVQDTQYF. In nucleotides, the CDR3 is TGTGCCAGCAGCGTGGCAGGGGTGCAAGATACGCAGTATTTT. Full variable domain (outside the CDR3, taken from reference TRBV9 and TRBJ2-3): DSGVTQTPKHLITATGQRVTLRCSPRSGDLSVYWYQQSLDQGLQFLIQYYNGEERAKGNILERFSAQQFPDLHSELNLSSLELGDSALYFCASSVAGVQDTQYFGPGTRLTVL.

CDR3 amino acids: CASMGSSYEQYF. In nucleotides, the CDR3 is TGTGCCAGCATGGGGAGCTCCTACGAGCAGTACTTC. The rearrangement uses TRBV6-5 and TRBJ2-7; a possible D gene is TRBD2 (5 bases). Trimming removed 7 bases at V and 0 bases at J, with 7 bases between. The germline CDR1 and CDR2 sequences are MNHEY and SVGAGI. This CDR3 region has 12 residues.

The V and J genes are TRBV27 and TRBJ1-3; 7 bases match TRBD1. The CDR3 consists of 17 residues. Germline values: CDR1 MNHEY, CDR2 SMNVEV (reference sequence). The V gene end was trimmed by 3 bases and the J gene end by 3 bases; junction bases not matched to a gene: 11. The CDR3 DNA reads as TGTGCCAGCAGTTTGGGTATTCCGGGACAGAGTGGAAACACCATATATTTT. Encoded protein: CASSLGIPGQSGNTIYF.

This chain joins TRBV5-6 and TRBJ2-5; 8 positions agree with TRBD1. The length of the CDR3 is 16 residues. With 2 bases clipped from V and 4 bases from J, the junction kept 10 bases outside the gene matches. CDR1 and CDR2 from the germline V gene are SGHDT and YYEEEE. CDR3 bases: TGTGCCAGCAGCTTTACGTTGGGGACAGGACTAGAGACCCAGTACTTC. This encodes CASSFTLGTGLETQYF.

The rearrangement uses TRBV4-3 and TRBJ1-2, with unresolved D. Between the trimmed V and J ends, which lost 0 bases and 2 bases, there was a span of 10 bases. In germline, CDR1 is LGHNA, CDR2 YSLEER. The CDR3 extends over 15 amino acids. CDR3 sequence reads: CASSQDPAGNYGYTF. The CDR3 DNA sequence: TGCGCCAGCAGCCAAGATCCAGCGGGGAACTATGGCTACACCTTC.

This chain connects TRBV6-5 to TRBJ2-2; 10 nucleotides align to TRBD1. The trim removed 8 bases at V and 3 bases at J, leaving 6 bases unmatched. This CDR3 is built from 15 residues. Germline CDR1 and CDR2: MNHEY and SVGAGI. The CDR3 nucleotides read TGTGCCAGCCAGGCGGGACAGGGGTACACCGGGGAGCTGTTTTTT. This translates into CASQAGQGYTGELFF.

Regarding this clone: Other DNA sequences in this specimen translate into the identical CDR3. The rearrangement links TRBV2 to TRBJ1-5; D is uncertain. V was shortened by 3 bases and J by 4 bases, with 4 bases between the two germline ends. CDR1 SNHLY and CDR2 FYNNEI come from the germline V gene. This CDR3 has 12 amino acids. This CDR3 reads CASSESNQPQHF. The CDR3 DNA follows: TGTGCCAGCAGTGAGAGTAATCAGCCCCAGCATTTT.

J is TRBJ1-1 and V is TRBV5-1; 8 bases are a match to TRBD1. The CDR3 totals 15 residues. The germline CDR1 and CDR2 sequences are SGHRS and YFSETQ. V shed 0 bases, J shed 2 bases, and the junction held 3 bases outside the gene matches. The CDR3 loop reads CASSLEDRANTEAFF. In DNA form, the CDR3 reads TGCGCCAGCAGCTTGGAGGACAGGGCCAACACTGAAGCTTTCTTT. Complete variable domain (other parts from reference TRBV5-1 and TRBJ1-1): KAGVTQTPRYLIKTRGQQVTLSCSPISGHRSVSWYQQTPGQGLQFLFEYFSETQRNKGNFPGRFSGRQFSNSRSEMNVSTLELGDSALYLCASSLEDRANTEAFFGQGTRLTVV.

V gene TRBV7-2 combines with J gene TRBJ2-7, with TRBD1 matching over 9 bases. The length of the CDR3 is 15 residues. Germline trimming cut 2 bases from V and 5 bases from J; bases unmatched to any gene: 7. Germline CDR1 reads SGHTA; CDR2 reads FQGNSA. In DNA, the CDR3 is TGTGCCAGCAGCTTATTCCCGGGACAGGGTAACGAGCAGTACTTC. Its translation: CASSLFPGQGNEQYF.

This clone was observed at least ten times. The sample has other DNA sequences that encode this CDR3 too. V gene TRBV4-1 combines with J gene TRBJ2-3; D ambiguous. Trimming removed 0 bases from V and 3 bases from J, with 7 bases in between. This CDR3 is 14 amino acids long. The germline V gene encodes CDR1 MGHRA and CDR2 YSYEKL. The CDR3 region has the DNA TGCGCCAGCAGCCAAGATCGGAATACAGATACGCAGTATTTT. It is translated as CASSQDRNTDTQYF.

Concerning this clone: An end of the junction does not agree with germline; a read error may underlie this. This chain connects TRBV2 to TRBJ2-7; 9 bases are a match to TRBD1. Germline assignment: CDR1 SNHLY and CDR2 FYNNEI. The CDR3 has 13 amino acids. The CDR3 nucleotides read TGTGCCAGTAGTGGACAGGGGCGGTACGAGCAGTACTTC. Translation: CASSGQGRYEQYF.

The V and J genes are TRBV28 and TRBJ1-5, with D hard to call. The CDR3 is 13 amino acids. Trimming took 3 bases from V and 1 from J, leaving 4 bases between them. Germline lookup yields CDR1 MDHEN and CDR2 SYDVKM. For the CDR3, the DNA is TGTGCCAGCAGTTTGGACAGCAATCAGCCCCAGCATTTT. This encodes CASSLDSNQPQHF.

This clone was seen just once. The rearrangement uses TRBV29-1 and TRBJ2-5; D may be TRBD1 or TRBD2 (5 bases each). The CDR3 loop spans 15 amino acids. CDR1 is SQVTM and CDR2 is ANQGSEA in the germline V gene. Between the trimmed V and J ends, which lost 7 bases and 5 bases, there was a span of 23 bases. The CDR3 region is CSAPKQSGTRETQYF. The DNA of the CDR3 is TGCAGCGCCCCTAAACAATCCGGGACGCGGGAGACCCAGTACTTC.

The chain employs TRBV12-5 and TRBJ2-1, with 11 bases lining up with TRBD2. Germline V gene data show CDR1 as LGHNT and CDR2 as FRNRAP. This CDR3 comprises 16 residues. The V gene end was trimmed by 0 bases and the J gene end by 8 bases; junction bases not matched to a gene: 6. The CDR3 protein is CASGLVLAGALDEQFF. The CDR3 nucleotides read TGTGCTAGTGGTTTGGTACTAGCGGGAGCTTTGGATGAGCAGTTCTTC.